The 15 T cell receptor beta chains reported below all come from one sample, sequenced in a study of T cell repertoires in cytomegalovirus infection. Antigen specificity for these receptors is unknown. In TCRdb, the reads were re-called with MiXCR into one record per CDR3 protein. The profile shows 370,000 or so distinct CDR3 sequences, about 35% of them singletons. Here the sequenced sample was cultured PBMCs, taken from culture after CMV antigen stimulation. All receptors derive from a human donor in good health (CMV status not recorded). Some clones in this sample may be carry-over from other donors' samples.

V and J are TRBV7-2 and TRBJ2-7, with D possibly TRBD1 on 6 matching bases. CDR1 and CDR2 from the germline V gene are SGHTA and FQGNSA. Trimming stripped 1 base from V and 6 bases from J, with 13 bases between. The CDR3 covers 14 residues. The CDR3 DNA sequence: TGTGCCAGCAGCTTAGGGGTAGGGGGAACCGAGCAGTACGTC. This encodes CASSLGVGGTEQYV.

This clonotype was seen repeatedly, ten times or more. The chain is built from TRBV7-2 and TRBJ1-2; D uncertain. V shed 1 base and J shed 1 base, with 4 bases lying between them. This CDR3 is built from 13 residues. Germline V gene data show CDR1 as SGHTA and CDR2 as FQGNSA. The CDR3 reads CASSLVSNYGYTF. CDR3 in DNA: TGTGCCAGCAGCTTAGTCAGTAACTATGGCTACACCTTC.

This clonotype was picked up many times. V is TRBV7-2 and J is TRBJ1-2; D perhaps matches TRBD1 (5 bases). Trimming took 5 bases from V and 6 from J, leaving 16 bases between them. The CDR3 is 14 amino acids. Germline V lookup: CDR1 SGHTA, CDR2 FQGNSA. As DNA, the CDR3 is TGTGCCAGCAGCATCGGTAGGACGGGACATGGCTACACCTTC. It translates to CASSIGRTGHGYTF.

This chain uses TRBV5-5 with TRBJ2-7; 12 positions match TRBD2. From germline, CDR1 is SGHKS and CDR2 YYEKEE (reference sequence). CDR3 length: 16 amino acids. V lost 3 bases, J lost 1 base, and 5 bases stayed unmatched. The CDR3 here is CASSYSTSGSSYEQYV. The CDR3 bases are TGTGCCAGCAGCTACTCGACTAGCGGGAGTTCCTACGAGCAGTACGTC.

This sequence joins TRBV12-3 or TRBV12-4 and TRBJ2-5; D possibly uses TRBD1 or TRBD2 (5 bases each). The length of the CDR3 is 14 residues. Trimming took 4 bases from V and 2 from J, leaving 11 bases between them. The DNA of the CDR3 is TGTGCCAGCAGTTGGGGGACGGTTCAAGAGACCCAGTACTTC. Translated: CASSWGTVQETQYF.

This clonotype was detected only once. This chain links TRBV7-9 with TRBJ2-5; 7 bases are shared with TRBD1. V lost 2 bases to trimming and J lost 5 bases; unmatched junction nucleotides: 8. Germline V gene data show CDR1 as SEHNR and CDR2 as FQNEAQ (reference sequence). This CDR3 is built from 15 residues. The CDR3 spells CASSLLQGGRETQYF. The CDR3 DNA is TGTGCCAGCAGCTTACTGCAAGGGGGCCGGGAGACCCAGTACTTC.

The CDR3 DNA reads TGCGCCAGCAGCGCACAGGGAGTTGGCACAGATACGCAGTATTTT. It encodes CASSAQGVGTDTQYF. The chain carries TRBV10-1 and TRBJ2-3, with D possibly TRBD1 on 6 matching bases. V was pared by 6 bases and J by 1 base, with 14 bases between. CDR1 WNHNN and CDR2 SYGVQD come from the germline V gene (reference sequence). This CDR3 has 15 amino acids.

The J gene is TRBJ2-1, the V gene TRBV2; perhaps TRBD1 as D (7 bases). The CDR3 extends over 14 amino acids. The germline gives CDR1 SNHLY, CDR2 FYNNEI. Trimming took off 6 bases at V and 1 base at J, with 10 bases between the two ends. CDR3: CASRQGTSYNEQFF. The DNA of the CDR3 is TGTGCCAGCAGACAGGGGACTTCCTACAATGAGCAGTTCTTC.

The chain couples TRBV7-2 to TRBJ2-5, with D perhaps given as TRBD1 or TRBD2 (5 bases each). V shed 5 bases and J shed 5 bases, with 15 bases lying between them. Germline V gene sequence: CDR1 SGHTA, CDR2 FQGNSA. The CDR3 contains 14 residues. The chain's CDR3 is CASSPRWGSETQYF. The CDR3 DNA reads TGTGCCAGCAGCCCCCGGTGGGGGAGTGAGACCCAGTACTTC.

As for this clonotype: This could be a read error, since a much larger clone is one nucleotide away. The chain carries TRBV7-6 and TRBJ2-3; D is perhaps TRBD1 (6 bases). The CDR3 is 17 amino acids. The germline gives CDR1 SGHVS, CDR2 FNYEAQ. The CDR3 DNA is TGTGCCTGCAGCTTAGGGGGTCCAGCCCTCGCCGAAGATACGCAGTATTTT. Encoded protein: CACSLGGPALAEDTQYF.

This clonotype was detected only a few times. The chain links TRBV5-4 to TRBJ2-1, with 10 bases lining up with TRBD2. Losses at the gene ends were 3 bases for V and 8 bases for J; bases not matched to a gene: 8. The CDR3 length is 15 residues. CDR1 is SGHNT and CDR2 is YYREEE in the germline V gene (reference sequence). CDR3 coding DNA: TGTGCCAGCAGCTCGCCTCGAGCGGGAGGGGATGAGCAGTTCTTC. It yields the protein CASSSPRAGGDEQFF. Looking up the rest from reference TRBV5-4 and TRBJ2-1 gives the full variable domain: ETGVTQSPTHLIKTRGQQVTLRCSSQSGHNTVSWYQQALGQGPQFIFQYYREEENGRGNFPPRFSGLQFPNYSSELNVNALELDDSALYLCASSSPRAGGDEQFFGPGTRLTVL.

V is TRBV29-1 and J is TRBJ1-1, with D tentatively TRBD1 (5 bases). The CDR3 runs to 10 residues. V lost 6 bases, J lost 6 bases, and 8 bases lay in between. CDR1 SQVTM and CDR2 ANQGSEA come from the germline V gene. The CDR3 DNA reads TGCAGCGTGGGGGAGGCTGAAGCTTTCTTT. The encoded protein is CSVGEAEAFF.

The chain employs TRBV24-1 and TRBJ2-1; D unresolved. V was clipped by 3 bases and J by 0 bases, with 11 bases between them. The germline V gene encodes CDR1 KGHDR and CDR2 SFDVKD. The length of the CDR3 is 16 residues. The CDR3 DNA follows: TGTGCCACCAGTGATATTTCAGCGAACTCCTACAATGAGCAGTTCTTC. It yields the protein CATSDISANSYNEQFF.

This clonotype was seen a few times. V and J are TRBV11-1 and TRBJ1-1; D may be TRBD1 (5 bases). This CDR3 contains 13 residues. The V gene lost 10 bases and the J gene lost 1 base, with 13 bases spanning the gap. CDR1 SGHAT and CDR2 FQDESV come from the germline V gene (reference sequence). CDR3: CAIGGATNTEAFF. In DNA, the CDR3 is TGTGCCATCGGTGGGGCCACGAACACTGAAGCTTTCTTT.

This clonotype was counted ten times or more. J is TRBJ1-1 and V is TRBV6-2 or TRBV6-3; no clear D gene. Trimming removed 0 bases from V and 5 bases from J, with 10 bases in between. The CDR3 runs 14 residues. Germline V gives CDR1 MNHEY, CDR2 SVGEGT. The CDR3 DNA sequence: TGTGCCAGCAGTTACTCGAGCTATGGGACTGAAGCTTTCTTT. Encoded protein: CASSYSSYGTEAFF.